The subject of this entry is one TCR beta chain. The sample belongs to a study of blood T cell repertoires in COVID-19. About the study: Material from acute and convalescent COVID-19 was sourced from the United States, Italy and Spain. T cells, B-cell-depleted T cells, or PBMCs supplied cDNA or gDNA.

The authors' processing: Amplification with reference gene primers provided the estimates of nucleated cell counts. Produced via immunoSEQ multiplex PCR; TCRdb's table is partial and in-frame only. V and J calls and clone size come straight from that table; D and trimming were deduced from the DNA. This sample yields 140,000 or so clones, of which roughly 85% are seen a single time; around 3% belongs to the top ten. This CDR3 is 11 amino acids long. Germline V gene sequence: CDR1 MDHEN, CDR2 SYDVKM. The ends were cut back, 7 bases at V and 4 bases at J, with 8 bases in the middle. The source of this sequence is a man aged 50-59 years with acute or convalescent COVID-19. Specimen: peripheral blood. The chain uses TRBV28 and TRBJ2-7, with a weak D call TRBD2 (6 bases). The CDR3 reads CASTRGYEQYF. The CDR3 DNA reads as TGTGCCAGCACCCGGGGGTACGAGCAGTACTTC.